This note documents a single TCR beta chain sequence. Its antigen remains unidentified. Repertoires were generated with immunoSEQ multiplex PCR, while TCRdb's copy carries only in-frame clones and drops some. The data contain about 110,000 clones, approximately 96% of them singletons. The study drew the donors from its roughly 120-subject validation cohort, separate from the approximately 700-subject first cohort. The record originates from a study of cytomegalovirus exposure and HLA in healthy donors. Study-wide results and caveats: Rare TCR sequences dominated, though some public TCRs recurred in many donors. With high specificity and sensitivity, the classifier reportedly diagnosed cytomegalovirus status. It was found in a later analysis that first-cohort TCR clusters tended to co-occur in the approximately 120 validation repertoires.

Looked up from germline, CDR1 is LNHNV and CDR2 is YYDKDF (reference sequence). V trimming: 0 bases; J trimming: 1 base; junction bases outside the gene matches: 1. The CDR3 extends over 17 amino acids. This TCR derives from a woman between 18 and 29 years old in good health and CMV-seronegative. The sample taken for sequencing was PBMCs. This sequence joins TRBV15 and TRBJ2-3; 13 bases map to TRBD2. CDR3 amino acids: CATSRDGTSGGTDTQYF. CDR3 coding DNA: TGTGCCACCAGCAGAGACGGGACTAGCGGGGGCACAGATACGCAGTATTTT. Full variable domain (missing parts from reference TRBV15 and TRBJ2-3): DAMVIQNPRYQVTQFGKPVTLSCSQTLNHNVMYWYQQKSSQAPKLLFHYYDKDFNNEADTPDNFQSRRPNTSFCFLDIRSPGLGDTAMYLCATSRDGTSGGTDTQYFGPGTRLTVL.